The 19 T cell receptor beta chains reported below all come from one sample, sequenced in a study of PD-1 blockade in classical Hodgkin lymphoma. Each patient experienced a relapse that followed autologous stem cell transplantation, and brentuximab vedotin exposure varied. Produced via immunoSEQ multiplex PCR; TCRdb's table is partial and in-frame only. The table lists around 25,000 clones, roughly three quarters of them singletons. Material: peripheral blood mononuclear cells (PBMCs), obtained at baseline. The receptors originated from a human donor with classical Hodgkin lymphoma.

V and J are TRBV2 and TRBJ1-6; D ambiguous. The ends were cut back, 5 bases at V and 0 bases at J, with 14 bases in the middle. The CDR3 spans 17 residues. Germline values: CDR1 SNHLY, CDR2 FYNNEI. The CDR3 spells CASSSGVLSSYNSPLHF. CDR3 bases: TGTGCCAGCAGTTCGGGCGTACTGAGCTCCTATAATTCACCCCTCCACTTT.

The chain is built from TRBV11-2 and TRBJ2-5; TRBD2 agrees at 7 bases. The CDR3 loop spans 14 amino acids. Trimming at V came to 1 base and at J to 1 base, leaving 0 bases not matched to a gene. Germline V gene lookup returns CDR1 SGHAT and CDR2 FQNNGV. This CDR3 reads CASSLGLAQETQYF. As DNA, the CDR3 is TGTGCCAGCAGCTTAGGACTAGCCCAAGAGACCCAGTACTTC.

Written as DNA, the CDR3 is TGTGCCAGCGGCAAGAACTTGGGGTGGTACGAGCAGTACTTC. It specifies CASGKNLGWYEQYF. The genes are TRBV2 and TRBJ2-7; D gene uncertain. The ends were cut back, 8 bases at V and 4 bases at J, with 18 bases in the middle. The CDR3 spans 14 residues. Per the germline V gene, CDR1 is SNHLY and CDR2 is FYNNEI.

This chain uses TRBV6-5 with TRBJ1-3, with D unclear. Germline V gene sequence: CDR1 MNHEY, CDR2 SVGAGI. The CDR3 consists of 16 residues. The germline V and J ends were trimmed by 0 bases and 1 base, with 10 bases remaining between them. This CDR3 is CASSYSTGLSGNTIYF. The CDR3 DNA follows: TGTGCCAGCAGTTACTCGACGGGATTGTCTGGAAACACCATATATTTT.

J is TRBJ1-2 and V is TRBV5-1, with D uncertain. V lost 4 bases to trimming and J lost 10 bases, with 20 bases between them. The germline CDR1 and CDR2 sequences are SGHRS and YFSETQ. This CDR3 comprises 14 residues. As DNA, the CDR3 is TGCGCCAGCAGCCTCGCCGGGAAGCTGGGGAACTACACCTTC. Translated: CASSLAGKLGNYTF.

DNA for the CDR3: TGTGCCAGCTGGGGGGCGTGGAATACGCAGTATTTT. It codes for CASWGAWNTQYF. This rearrangement joins TRBV6-1 to TRBJ2-3, with D perhaps given as TRBD1 or TRBD2 (6 bases each). Germline-derived CDR1 and CDR2 are MNHNS and SASEGT. The V gene lost 8 bases and the J gene lost 7 bases, with 13 bases spanning the gap. CDR3 length: 12 residues.

The sample holds a few counts of this clone. The chain couples TRBV30 to TRBJ1-1, with a tentative D call TRBD1 (6 bases). The CDR3 totals 14 residues. From germline, CDR1 is GTSNPN and CDR2 SVGIG (reference sequence). V was clipped by 4 bases and J by 5 bases, with 17 bases between them. The CDR3 is CAWIPGHPNTEAFF. DNA of the CDR3: TGTGCCTGGATTCCGGGACACCCGAATACTGAAGCTTTCTTT.

This clone was counted a single time. The V gene is TRBV2, the J gene TRBJ2-3; 7 bases align to TRBD2. CDR3 length: 15 residues. Germline loops: CDR1 SNHLY, CDR2 FYNNEI. V was clipped by 6 bases and J by 3 bases; unmatched bases: 9. CDR3 DNA: TGTGCCAGCAGCTCGGGACTAACAAAAACAGATACGCAGTATTTT. This codes for CASSSGLTKTDTQYF.

The chain couples TRBV6-6 to TRBJ2-2, with TRBD1 identical over 8 bases. Trimming removed 4 bases from V and 1 base from J; junction bases left unmatched: 5. The CDR3 loop spans 16 amino acids. Germline CDR1 reads MNHNY; CDR2 reads SVGAGI (reference sequence). In nucleotides, the CDR3 is TGTGCCAGCAGTTTCTCCGGGACAGGGAACACCGGGGAGCTGTTTTTT. Translation gives CASSFSGTGNTGELFF.

This chain joins TRBV7-2 and TRBJ2-5; D possibly corresponds to TRBD1 (5 bases). CDR1 and CDR2 (germline): SGHTA, FQGNSA. V lost 1 base and J 5 bases, leaving 8 bases between the germline ends. The CDR3 contains 13 residues. CDR3 coding DNA: TGTGCCAGCAGCTTAGACAGGAAGGAGACCCAGTACTTC. Its protein is CASSLDRKETQYF.

The chain links TRBV18 to TRBJ2-5; 9 bases are shared with TRBD1. The CDR3 runs 15 residues. V dropped 5 bases and J dropped 5; count of bases not matched to a gene: 9. Germline loops: CDR1 KGHSH, CDR2 LQKENI. This CDR3 reads CASSSRDRVWETQYF. CDR3 nucleotide sequence: TGTGCCAGCTCAAGCCGGGACAGGGTTTGGGAGACCCAGTACTTC.

CDR3 sequence: CASSHRTVQETQYF. The CDR3 DNA follows: TGTGCCAGCAGCCACCGGACAGTCCAAGAGACCCAGTACTTC. This rearrangement joins TRBV7-2 to TRBJ2-5, with D maybe TRBD1 (6 bases). This CDR3 comprises 14 residues. From germline, CDR1 is SGHTA and CDR2 FQGNSA. V was shortened by 5 bases and J by 1 base, with 11 bases between the two germline ends.

The chain carries TRBV19 and TRBJ2-7, with D possibly TRBD2 on 5 matching bases. Germline-derived CDR1 and CDR2 are LNHDA and SQIVND (reference sequence). CDR3 length: 12 amino acids. With 7 bases removed from V and 0 bases from J, the gap between germline ends came to 7 bases. CDR3 bases: TGTGCCAGTATGGCGGGCTCCTACGAGCAGTACTTC. Protein product: CASMAGSYEQYF.

CDR3 protein: CASSQDDRDIEQETQYF. CDR3 in DNA: TGTGCCAGCAGCCAAGATGACCGGGACATAGAACAAGAGACCCAGTACTTC. The chain uses TRBV4-2 and TRBJ2-5, with D possibly being TRBD1 (6 bases). The V gene's germline CDR1 is LGHNA and CDR2 YNFKEQ. This CDR3 has 17 residues. The V gene lost 0 bases and the J gene lost 2 bases, with 16 bases spanning the gap.

The chain carries TRBV7-2 and TRBJ2-6, with D unclear. Germline lookup yields CDR1 SGHTA and CDR2 FQGNSA. The CDR3 consists of 15 residues. The germline V and J ends were trimmed by 1 base and 0 bases, with 4 bases remaining between them. This chain's CDR3 is CASSLGGSGANVLTF. The CDR3 DNA sequence: TGTGCCAGCAGCTTAGGGGGCTCTGGGGCCAACGTCCTGACTTTC. The whole variable domain, filled in from reference TRBV7-2 and TRBJ2-6, reads GAGVSQSPSNKVTEKGKDVELRCDPISGHTALYWYRQSLGQGLEFLIYFQGNSAPDKSGLPSDRFSAERTGGSVSTLTIQRTQQEDSAVYLCASSLGGSGANVLTFGAGSRLTVL.

The chain is built from TRBV27 and TRBJ2-7, with TRBD2 as a possible D gene (5 bases). CDR1 is MNHEY and CDR2 is SMNVEV in the germline V gene (reference sequence). CDR3 length: 13 amino acids. The V gene lost 5 bases and the J gene lost 0 bases, with 8 bases spanning the gap. The CDR3 region has the DNA TGTGCCAGCAGTATCCGGGACTCCTACGAGCAGTACTTC. The encoded protein is CASSIRDSYEQYF.

The gene calls are TRBV5-1 and TRBJ2-5; D possibly corresponds to TRBD1 (7 bases). With the DNA end fitting TRBJ2-7 better, the J assignment may be wrong. Germline CDR1 SGHRS, CDR2 YFSETQ. CDR3 length: 14 amino acids. The CDR3 here is CASSLNRGGYEQYF. In DNA form, the CDR3 reads TGCGCCAGCAGCTTGAACAGGGGAGGCTACGAGCAGTACTTC.

The chain employs TRBV5-1 and TRBJ1-1; 10 bases are a match to TRBD1. Trimming at V came to 4 bases and at J to 3 bases, leaving 9 bases not matched to a gene. The CDR3 is 16 residues long. Germline-derived CDR1 and CDR2 are SGHRS and YFSETQ. The CDR3 region has the DNA TGCGCCAGCAGCGCCCCGGGACAGGGGAGGCACACTGAAGCTTTCTTT. Residues: CASSAPGQGRHTEAFF.

CDR3: CASSFRSGNTIYF. In DNA form, the CDR3 reads TGTGCCAGCAGTTTTCGCTCTGGAAACACCATATATTTT. V usage is TRBV28 and J usage is TRBJ1-3, with unresolved D. Trimming stripped 3 bases from V and 0 bases from J, with 3 bases between. This CDR3 is 13 amino acids long. Per germline, CDR1 MDHEN and CDR2 SYDVKM.